Shown below are 5 T cell receptor beta chains from a single sample sequenced in a study of shared clonotypes between healthy human individuals. This table comes from immunoSEQ multiplex PCR, and its TCRdb copy is limited to in-frame clones, with some not included. This sample has approximately 2,300,000 clones, with about 90% found just once. Sequencing was performed on naive CD4+ T cells from PBMCs. Regarding subset: CD45RA+ positively selected. The receptors originated from a man in his late teens or twenties in good health. Some clones in this sample may be carry-over from other donors' samples.

The chain combines TRBV28 with TRBJ2-7; TRBD1 agrees at 7 bases. In germline, CDR1 is MDHEN, CDR2 SYDVKM. V lost 4 bases and J lost 2; bases outside the gene matches: 8. The CDR3 totals 15 residues. CDR3 in DNA: TGTGCCAGCAGTTCACCGGGACAGAAAGCCTACGAGCAGTACTTC. It is translated as CASSSPGQKAYEQYF.

The chain combines TRBV2 with TRBJ1-1; 7 nucleotides line up with TRBD1. Per germline, CDR1 SNHLY and CDR2 FYNNEI. The CDR3 totals 15 residues. The V gene end was trimmed by 4 bases and the J gene end by 3 bases; junction bases not matched to a gene: 8. CDR3 nucleotide sequence: TGTGCCAGCAGTGGAACCCAGGGGGTAGACACTGAAGCTTTCTTT. Protein product: CASSGTQGVDTEAFF.

This clone was observed a single time. The rearrangement uses TRBV7-3 and TRBJ1-1; unclear D gene. V lost 7 bases, J lost 3 bases, and 9 bases lay in between. The V gene's germline CDR1 is SGHTA and CDR2 FQGTGA. The length of the CDR3 is 12 residues. For the CDR3, the DNA is TGTGCCAGCAACACGACGGACACTGAAGCTTTCTTT. It specifies CASNTTDTEAFF.

This chain uses TRBV11-3 with TRBJ1-1; D is possibly TRBD1 (5 bases). Between the trimmed V and J ends, which lost 0 bases and 3 bases, there was a span of 5 bases. The CDR3 runs to 13 residues. Per the germline V gene, CDR1 is SGHNT and CDR2 is YENEEA. CDR3 loop: CASSLEGDTEAFF. The CDR3 DNA follows: TGTGCCAGCAGCTTAGAAGGGGACACTGAAGCTTTCTTT.

This clone has more than one count but fewer than ten. The V gene is TRBV7-9, the J gene TRBJ1-2; D perhaps matches TRBD1 (5 bases). The germline V gene has CDR1 SEHNR and CDR2 FQNEAQ (reference sequence). Deletions cut 4 bases from V and 4 bases from J, with 10 bases between. This CDR3 contains 13 residues. DNA of the CDR3: TGTGCCAGCAGCTCCGACAGACCCTATGGCTACACCTTC. Protein sequence: CASSSDRPYGYTF.